These 21 T cell receptor beta chains originate from one sample sequenced in a study of T cells after yellow fever vaccination. MiXCR, applied by TCRdb to the 5' RACE reads, yields one record per CDR3 protein. The table records under 500,000 distinct CDR3 sequences, about 19% of them present only once. Here the sequenced sample was PBMCs, taken before the yellow fever booster vaccination. Every receptor here comes from a man in his late teens or twenties who received the YFV17D yellow fever vaccine.

There are a few counts of this clonotype. This chain joins TRBV5-1 and TRBJ2-3, with D possibly matching TRBD1 (6 bases). V gave up 0 bases and J gave up 2 bases, with 10 bases separating them. This CDR3 spans 15 amino acids. Germline-derived CDR1 and CDR2 are SGHRS and YFSETQ. The CDR3 DNA sequence: TGCGCCAGCAGCTTGGGGACAGCGCTCACAGATACGCAGTATTTT. Amino acids: CASSLGTALTDTQYF.

A few counts support this clonotype. The genes are TRBV12-3 or TRBV12-4 and TRBJ1-1; D unresolved. V dropped 2 bases and J dropped 5 bases, with 15 bases sitting between them. The CDR3 spans 15 residues. The DNA for the CDR3 is TGTGCCAGCAGTTTAAGAGGGATATACAAGACTGAAGCTTTCTTT. As protein: CASSLRGIYKTEAFF.

This rearrangement joins TRBV5-1 to TRBJ2-1; no definite D call. Germline V CDR1 and CDR2: SGHRS, YFSETQ. The CDR3 runs 15 residues. V was clipped by 0 bases and J by 4 bases, with 11 bases between them. The CDR3 region has the DNA TGCGCCAGCAGCTTGGCGTCCCGAGAGTACAATGAGCAGTTCTTC. As protein: CASSLASREYNEQFF.

The chain is built from TRBV5-1 and TRBJ2-1; 11 bases line up with TRBD2. The junction had 2 bases not matched to a gene; V was cut back by 4 bases and J by 2 bases. This CDR3 spans 15 amino acids. Germline V gene lookup returns CDR1 SGHRS and CDR2 YFSETQ. CDR3 amino acids: CASSTSGRTYNEQFF. CDR3 nucleotides: TGCGCCAGCAGCACTAGCGGGAGAACCTACAATGAGCAGTTCTTC.

The gene calls are TRBV6-5 and TRBJ2-3; D ambiguous. The length of the CDR3 is 12 residues. V lost 5 bases, J lost 2 bases, and 5 bases lay in between. In germline, CDR1 is MNHEY, CDR2 SVGAGI. The CDR3 region is CASSNDTDTQYF. The CDR3 region has the DNA TGTGCCAGCAGTAACGACACAGATACGCAGTATTTT.

This sequence joins TRBV4-1 and TRBJ1-2; D gene uncertain. Per the germline V gene, CDR1 is MGHRA and CDR2 is YSYEKL. The CDR3 has 13 residues. The germline V and J ends were trimmed by 6 bases and 6 bases, with 14 bases remaining between them. CDR3 coding DNA: TGCGCCAGCAGAGACTTCCGCTTGGATGGCTACACCTTC. This sequence encodes CASRDFRLDGYTF.

This clonotype was counted ten times or more. This rearrangement joins TRBV6-6 to TRBJ1-5; a weak D match, TRBD1 (5 bases). This CDR3 comprises 17 residues. V was shortened by 6 bases and J by 0 bases, with 18 bases between the two germline ends. Germline V gene lookup returns CDR1 MNHNY and CDR2 SVGAGI (reference sequence). CDR3 in amino acids: CASSPLSRAHSNQPQHF. The CDR3 nucleotides are TGTGCCAGCAGCCCCCTCTCCAGGGCTCATAGCAATCAGCCCCAGCATTTT.

CDR3 DNA sequence: TGTGCCAGCAGGGGCGACTCTGGAAACACCATATATTTT. This codes for CASRGDSGNTIYF. The chain employs TRBV2 and TRBJ1-3; D is undetermined. The CDR3 has 13 residues. The V gene lost 6 bases and the J gene lost 0 bases, with 6 bases spanning the gap. In germline, CDR1 is SNHLY, CDR2 FYNNEI.

Within the sample, this clonotype is medium-sized. V is TRBV4-3 and J is TRBJ1-1; the D is unclear. The V end was cut by 2 bases, the J end by 3 bases, with 10 bases between. Looked up from germline, CDR1 is LGHNA and CDR2 is YSLEER. The CDR3 consists of 14 residues. The CDR3 coding sequence is TGCGCCAGCAGCCAATGGGCGAAGGACACTGAAGCTTTCTTT. It translates to CASSQWAKDTEAFF.

Only a few counts were recorded for this clonotype. The V call is TRBV6-2 or TRBV6-3, the J call TRBJ2-7; a possible D gene is TRBD2 (7 bases). Deletions cut 9 bases from V and 5 bases from J, with 11 bases between. The germline CDR1 and CDR2 sequences are MNHEY and SVGEGT. The CDR3 covers 11 residues. CDR3 sequence (DNA): TGTGCCAGTACCGGGGGGCACGAGCAGTACTTC. Its protein is CASTGGHEQYF.

V gene TRBV18 combines with J gene TRBJ1-5; D is possibly TRBD1 (5 bases). Trimming pared 2 bases from V and 8 bases from J, leaving 13 bases between. The CDR3 runs 14 residues. The V gene's germline CDR1 is KGHSH and CDR2 LQKENI. The CDR3 DNA follows: TGTGCCAGCTCACCAGTATCGGGGGTTGAGCCCCAGCATTTT. Protein: CASSPVSGVEPQHF.

This clonotype has only a few counts. The V call is TRBV12-3 or TRBV12-4, the J call TRBJ2-4; TRBD2 matches 9 bases. With 5 bases clipped from V and 6 bases from J, the junction kept 5 bases outside the gene matches. This CDR3 contains 14 residues. For the CDR3, the DNA is TGTGCCAGCAGTCCTGGACTAGCGTCAAACATTCAGTACTTC. It translates to CASSPGLASNIQYF.

This clonotype occurred a few times. The junction differs from germline at one of its ends, possibly a read error. J is TRBJ1-6 and V is TRBV9; no firm D call. This CDR3 spans 17 amino acids. Germline CDR1 and CDR2: SGDLS and YYNGEE. The CDR3 sequence is CASSVGQSRSYSSPLHF. CDR3 DNA: TGTGCCAGCAGCGTAGGGCAGTCTCGCTCCTATAGTTCACCCCTCCACTTT.

Here the CDR3 reads CASSASSDTQYF. As DNA, the CDR3 is TGCGCCAGCAGTGCCAGTTCAGATACGCAGTATTTT. This chain joins TRBV10-1 and TRBJ2-3; D is unclear. This CDR3 is 12 amino acids long. Germline CDR1 reads WNHNN; CDR2 reads SYGVQD (reference sequence). Trimming shortened V by 4 bases and J by 4 bases, and 6 bases separated the two germline ends.

The DNA for the CDR3 is TGTGCCAGCAGCTTAGCGGGCCAAGGGAACTATGGCTACACCTTC. This gives the protein CASSLAGQGNYGYTF. The chain uses TRBV7-2 and TRBJ1-2; D gene uncertain. Deletions cut 0 bases from V and 2 bases from J, with 10 bases between. The CDR3 has 15 amino acids. Per the germline V gene, CDR1 is SGHTA and CDR2 is FQGNSA.

The sample holds many counts of this clonotype. The gene calls are TRBV7-2 and TRBJ1-6; no definite D call. The CDR3 totals 12 residues. Germline CDR1 and CDR2: SGHTA and FQGNSA. Trimming took off 6 bases at V and 9 bases at J, with 9 bases between the two ends. The CDR3 sequence: CASRRMGSPLHF. The DNA of the CDR3 is TGTGCCAGCAGGCGAATGGGTTCACCCCTCCACTTT.

J is TRBJ2-7 and V is TRBV4-1; a possible D gene is TRBD2 (6 bases). V gave up 5 bases and J gave up 2 bases, with 19 bases separating them. The CDR3 runs to 16 residues. Germline CDR1 and CDR2: MGHRA and YSYEKL. Written as DNA, the CDR3 is TGCGCCAGCAGCTCCTCTTGGGGGGAGAAGACCTACGAGCAGTACTTC. Translating gives CASSSSWGEKTYEQYF.

V gene TRBV20-1 combines with J gene TRBJ1-1; D uncertain. The CDR3 is 14 amino acids. V dropped 3 bases and J dropped 1 base, with 12 bases sitting between them. Germline V gene data show CDR1 as DFQATT and CDR2 as SNEGSKA (reference sequence). CDR3 region: CSASKPTTNTEAFF. CDR3 in DNA: TGCAGTGCTAGCAAGCCCACCACGAACACTGAAGCTTTCTTT.

This clonotype was seen a few times. Written as DNA, the CDR3 is TGCGCCAGCAGCTTGCTGACCAACTACAATGAGCAGTTCTTC. Translating gives CASSLLTNYNEQFF. The chain employs TRBV5-1 and TRBJ2-1; no firm D call. The CDR3 is made up of 14 amino acids. V lost 1 base and J 3 bases, leaving 8 bases between the germline ends. The germline V gene encodes CDR1 SGHRS and CDR2 YFSETQ.

This clonotype came up many times. This sequence joins TRBV20-1 and TRBJ2-3; possibly TRBD1 or TRBD2 for D (5 bases each). V shed 6 bases and J shed 2 bases, with 12 bases lying between them. The germline V gene encodes CDR1 DFQATT and CDR2 SNEGSKA (reference sequence). This CDR3 has 13 amino acids. The CDR3 region has the DNA TGCAGTGCCGGGACGGAAATCACAGATACGCAGTATTTT. It codes for CSAGTEITDTQYF.

This clonotype was counted a few times. The V and J genes are TRBV7-9 and TRBJ1-2; a weak D match, TRBD1 (5 bases). V lost 5 bases and J lost 8, with 12 bases in between. The CDR3 length is 12 residues. Germline V gene sequence: CDR1 SEHNR, CDR2 FQNEAQ (reference sequence). CDR3: CASSPGLGGYTF. For the CDR3, the DNA is TGTGCCAGCAGCCCGGGACTGGGAGGCTACACCTTC.